This T cell receptor beta chain was sequenced for a study of cytomegalovirus exposure and HLA in healthy donors. About the study: About 82 million unique TCRs from HLA-typed donors were held in an early release of data.

Amplification used 60 Vbeta primers and 13 Jbeta primers. Sequencing was performed with immunoSEQ multiplex PCR; in TCRdb, only in-frame clones are kept and a portion is missing. Seen here are about 170,000 clones, roughly 80% observed once, and the top ten hold 0.77%. Unrecorded immune exposures were likely, despite nominal health at sampling. The germline V gene has CDR1 SNHLY and CDR2 FYNNEI. Unmatched junction bases numbered 3, after V lost 6 bases and J lost 3 bases. The CDR3 spans 13 residues. This rearrangement joins TRBV2 to TRBJ1-2, with TRBD1 matching over 8 bases. Sample: PBMCs. This TCR was sampled from a woman under 30 in good health and CMV-seronegative. The CDR3 loop reads CASSRGQDYGYTF. The CDR3 DNA is TGTGCCAGCAGCCGGGGACAGGACTATGGCTACACCTTC.